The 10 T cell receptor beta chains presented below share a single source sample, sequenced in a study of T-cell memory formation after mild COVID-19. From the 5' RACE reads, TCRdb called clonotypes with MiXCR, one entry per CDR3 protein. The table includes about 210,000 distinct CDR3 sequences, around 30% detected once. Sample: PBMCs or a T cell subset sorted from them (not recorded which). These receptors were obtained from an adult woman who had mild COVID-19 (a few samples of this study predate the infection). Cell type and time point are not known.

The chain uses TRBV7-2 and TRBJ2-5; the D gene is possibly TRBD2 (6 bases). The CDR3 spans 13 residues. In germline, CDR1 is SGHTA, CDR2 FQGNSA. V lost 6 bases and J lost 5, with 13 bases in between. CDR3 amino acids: CASSLASDETQYF. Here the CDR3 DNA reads TGTGCCAGCAGTCTGGCTAGCGACGAGACCCAGTACTTC.

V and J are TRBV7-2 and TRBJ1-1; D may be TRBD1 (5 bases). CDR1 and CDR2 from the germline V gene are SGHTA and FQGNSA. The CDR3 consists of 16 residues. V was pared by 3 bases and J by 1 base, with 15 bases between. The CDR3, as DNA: TGTGCCAGCAGCTTTGGACACCCAAGGGGGAACACTGAAGCTTTCTTT. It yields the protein CASSFGHPRGNTEAFF.

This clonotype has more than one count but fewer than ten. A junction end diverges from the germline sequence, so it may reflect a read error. CDR3 nucleotides: TGTGCCAGCAGTATGACGCACTCTGGAAACACCATATATTTT. Protein product: CASSMTHSGNTIYF. This chain links TRBV19 with TRBJ1-3; D uncertain. Germline CDR1 and CDR2: LNHDA and SQIVND (reference sequence). This CDR3 spans 14 amino acids.

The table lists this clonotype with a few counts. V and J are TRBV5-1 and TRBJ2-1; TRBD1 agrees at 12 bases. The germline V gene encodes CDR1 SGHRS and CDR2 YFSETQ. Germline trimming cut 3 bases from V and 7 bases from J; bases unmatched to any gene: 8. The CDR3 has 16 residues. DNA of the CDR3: TGCGCCAGCAGCTCGTTACCGGGACAGGGGGCGAATGAGCAGTTCTTC. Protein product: CASSSLPGQGANEQFF.

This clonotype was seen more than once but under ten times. The CDR3 sequence: CSVDSRVPGVNEQFF. The CDR3 nucleotides read TGCAGCGTTGACAGTAGGGTTCCAGGGGTTAATGAGCAGTTCTTC. This rearrangement joins TRBV29-1 to TRBJ2-1, with D possibly being TRBD1 (6 bases). V was clipped by 3 bases and J by 7 bases, with 19 bases between them. CDR1 and CDR2 from the germline V gene are SQVTM and ANQGSEA. This CDR3 is built from 15 residues.

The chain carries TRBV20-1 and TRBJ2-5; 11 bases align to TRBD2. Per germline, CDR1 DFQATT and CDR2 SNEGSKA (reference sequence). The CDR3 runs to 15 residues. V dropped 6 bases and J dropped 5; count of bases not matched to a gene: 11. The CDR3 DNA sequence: TGCAGTGCGTCTACCGGGACTAGCGGAGGGGAGACCCAGTACTTC. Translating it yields CSASTGTSGGETQYF.

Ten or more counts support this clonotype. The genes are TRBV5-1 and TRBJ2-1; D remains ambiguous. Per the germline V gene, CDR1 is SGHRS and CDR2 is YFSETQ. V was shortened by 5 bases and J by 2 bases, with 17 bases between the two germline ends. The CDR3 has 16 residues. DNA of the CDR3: TGCGCCAGCAGTGCAGGAATCCTAGTAACCTACAATGAGCAGTTCTTC. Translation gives CASSAGILVTYNEQFF.

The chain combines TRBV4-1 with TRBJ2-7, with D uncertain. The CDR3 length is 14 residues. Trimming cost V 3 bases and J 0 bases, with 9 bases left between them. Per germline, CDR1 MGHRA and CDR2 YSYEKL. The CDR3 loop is CASSHGSSSYEQYF. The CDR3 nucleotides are TGCGCCAGCAGCCACGGGTCATCCTCCTACGAGCAGTACTTC.

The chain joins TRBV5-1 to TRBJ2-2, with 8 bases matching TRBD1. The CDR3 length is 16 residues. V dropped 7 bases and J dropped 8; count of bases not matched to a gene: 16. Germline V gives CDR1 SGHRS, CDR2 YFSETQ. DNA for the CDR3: TGCGCCAGCGCGGCAGTTCCGGGACAGGATGAGGGGGAGCTGTTTTTT. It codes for CASAAVPGQDEGELFF.

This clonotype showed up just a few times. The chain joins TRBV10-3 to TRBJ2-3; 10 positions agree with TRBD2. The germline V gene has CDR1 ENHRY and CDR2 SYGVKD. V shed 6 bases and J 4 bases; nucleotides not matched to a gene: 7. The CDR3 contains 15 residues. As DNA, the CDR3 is TGTGCCATCAGGTCACTAGCGGGACGGGCAGATACGCAGTATTTT. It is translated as CAIRSLAGRADTQYF.